The rows below give T cell receptor beta chains drawn from one sample of a study of PD-L1 blockade in urothelial cancer. The repertoire was sequenced with immunoSEQ multiplex PCR; TCRdb's copy has only in-frame clones and lacks some. Among approximately 79,000 clones listed, 80% to 95% were seen once. The material was PBMCs, obtained around atezolizumab (anti-PD-L1) treatment. The receptor set was obtained from an elderly woman with urothelial cancer. Each CDR3 is given with its conserved first and last residue. Each record gives: CDR3 protein, CDR3 DNA, V gene, clone size, D gene, J gene. D genes are given only for firm matches. Part of the rows lack a size; the others show once, few, many or a class for expanded clones.

CASAVGGPYEQYF	TGTGCCAGCGCTGTAGGAGGCCCCTACGAGCAGTACTTC	TRBV27	NA	NA	TRBJ2-7
CASSFLRGGVYEQYF	TGTGCCAGCAGTTTCTTGAGGGGAGGGGTCTACGAGCAGTACTTC	TRBV28	NA	TRBD2	TRBJ2-7
CASSQLSYEQYF	TGTGCCAGCAGCCAACTCTCCTACGAGCAGTACTTC	TRBV2	NA	NA	TRBJ2-7
CASSRSGRNHNEQFF	TGTGCCAGCAGCCGTAGCGGGAGGAACCACAATGAGCAGTTCTTC	TRBV7-3	once	TRBD2	TRBJ2-1
CASSVVQGASTEAFF	TGTGCCAGCAGCGTAGTTCAGGGGGCGAGTACTGAAGCTTTCTTT	TRBV9	NA	TRBD1	TRBJ1-1
CASSFASSRGELFF	TGTGCCAGCAGCTTCGCGAGTTCCCGCGGGGAGCTGTTTTTT	TRBV7-6	NA	NA	TRBJ2-2
CASSQRQGENYGYTF	TGTGCCAGCAGCCAAAGACAGGGCGAGAACTATGGCTACACCTTC	TRBV4-2	NA	TRBD1	TRBJ1-2
CASSLYQRTDNTEAFF	TGTGCCAGCAGTTTATACCAAAGGACAGATAACACTGAAGCTTTCTTT	TRBV28	NA	NA	TRBJ1-1
CASSLTRTVYGYTF	TGTGCCAGCAGTTTAACCCGGACAGTCTATGGCTACACCTTC	TRBV27	NA	NA	TRBJ1-2
CASSSLGETSAQEQYF	TGTGCCAGCAGCTCGCTTGGGGAGACTAGCGCACAAGAGCAGTACTTC	TRBV7-9	NA	TRBD2	TRBJ2-7
CASSIHRGGEETQYF	TGTGCCAGTAGTATTCACAGGGGCGGGGAAGAGACCCAGTACTTC	TRBV19	NA	NA	TRBJ2-5
CASSPVSGANVLTF	TGTGCCAGCAGCCCGGTCTCGGGGGCCAACGTCCTGACTTTC	TRBV16	NA	NA	TRBJ2-6
CASSSLPGGGYTF	TGTGCCAGCAGCTCCCTCCCAGGGGGCGGCTACACCTTC	TRBV7-9	NA	TRBD1	TRBJ1-2
CASSLSQGDSKF	TGTGCCAGCAGTTTATCCCAGGGGGACTCGAAATTT	TRBV28	NA	TRBD1	TRBJ1-3
CASSTTGYNEQFF	TGTGCCAGCAGCACAACAGGATACAATGAGCAGTTCTTC	TRBV11-3	NA	NA	TRBJ2-1
CASSRIVREWDTQYF	TGTGCCAGCAGCCGAATTGTGAGGGAGTGGGATACGCAGTATTTT	TRBV11-2	once	NA	TRBJ2-3
CASSPVSGSAKNIQYF	TGTGCCAGCAGTCCTGTTAGCGGCTCAGCCAAAAACATTCAGTACTTC	TRBV6-6	NA	NA	TRBJ2-4
CAWDRGRDTEAFF	TGTGCCTGGGACAGGGGGCGAGACACTGAAGCTTTCTTT	TRBV30	NA	TRBD1	TRBJ1-1
CASSLPGGYNQPQHF	TGTGCCAGCAGTCTCCCAGGGGGTTACAATCAGCCCCAGCATTTT	TRBV28	NA	TRBD1	TRBJ1-5
CASSLSPSAGVGEKLFF	TGTGCCAGCAGCTTGTCCCCCTCAGCCGGGGTCGGTGAAAAACTGTTTTTT	TRBV5-6	once	NA	TRBJ1-4
CASSFTGNYEQYF	TGTGCCAGCAGTTTCACAGGGAACTACGAGCAGTACTTC	TRBV27	NA	NA	TRBJ2-7
CASMLGQAPYGYTF	TGTGCCAGCATGCTTGGACAGGCCCCCTATGGCTACACCTTC	TRBV2	NA	TRBD1	TRBJ1-2
CASSFGGSGANVLTF	TGTGCCAGCAGTTTCGGAGGCTCTGGGGCCAACGTCCTGACTTTC	TRBV28	NA	NA	TRBJ2-6
CASSRVAGTAYNEQFF	TGTGCCAGCAGCCGCGTAGCGGGTACCGCCTACAATGAGCAGTTCTTC	TRBV27	NA	TRBD2	TRBJ2-1
CASKVAGDQPQHF	TGTGCCAGTAAGGTTGCAGGTGATCAGCCCCAGCATTTT	TRBV19	NA	NA	TRBJ1-5
CASSLRDRVYEQYF	TGTGCCAGCAGTCTCCGGGACAGGGTCTACGAGCAGTACTTC	TRBV28	NA	TRBD1	TRBJ2-7
CASSLGMGQGSANEQFF	TGTGCCAGCAGTCTAGGGATGGGGCAGGGTTCTGCGAATGAGCAGTTCTTC	TRBV27	NA	NA	TRBJ2-1
CASKGATGPYGYTF	TGTGCCAGCAAGGGGGCGACAGGCCCCTATGGCTACACCTTC	TRBV2	NA	TRBD1	TRBJ1-2
CATSRQGASEQYF	TGTGCCACCAGCAGACAGGGGGCGAGCGAGCAGTACTTC	TRBV15	NA	TRBD1	TRBJ2-7
CASSPYKQGSITDTQYF	TGCGCCAGCAGTCCATATAAACAGGGCTCAATTACAGATACGCAGTATTTT	TRBV5-1	NA	NA	TRBJ2-3
CASSLPLSTNEKLFF	TGTGCCAGCAGCTTACCCTTATCAACTAATGAAAAACTGTTTTTT	TRBV7-9	NA	NA	TRBJ1-4
CASSREVAGELFF	TGTGCCAGCAGCCGAGAGGTAGCCGGGGAGCTGTTTTTT	TRBV14	once	NA	TRBJ2-2
CASSSIQGALNTEAFF	TGTGCCAGCAGCTCAATACAGGGGGCATTGAATACTGAAGCTTTCTTT	TRBV11-2	NA	TRBD1	TRBJ1-1
CASSLDPGVSYGYTF	TGCGCCAGCAGCTTGGATCCGGGAGTAAGCTATGGCTACACCTTC	TRBV5-1	NA	NA	TRBJ1-2
CASSSSTREETQYF	TGTGCCAGCAGCTCATCAACTAGAGAGGAGACCCAGTACTTC	TRBV5-4	NA	NA	TRBJ2-5
CAWSVVASNTEAFF	TGTGCCTGGAGTGTTGTGGCCTCGAACACTGAAGCTTTCTTT	TRBV30	NA	NA	TRBJ1-1
CAWSDWSGYTF	TGTGCCTGGAGTGACTGGAGTGGCTACACCTTC	TRBV30	NA	NA	TRBJ1-2
CASSGGQVSNQPQHF	TGTGCCAGCAGTGGGGGACAGGTCTCCAATCAGCCCCAGCATTTT	TRBV6-4	NA	TRBD1	TRBJ1-5